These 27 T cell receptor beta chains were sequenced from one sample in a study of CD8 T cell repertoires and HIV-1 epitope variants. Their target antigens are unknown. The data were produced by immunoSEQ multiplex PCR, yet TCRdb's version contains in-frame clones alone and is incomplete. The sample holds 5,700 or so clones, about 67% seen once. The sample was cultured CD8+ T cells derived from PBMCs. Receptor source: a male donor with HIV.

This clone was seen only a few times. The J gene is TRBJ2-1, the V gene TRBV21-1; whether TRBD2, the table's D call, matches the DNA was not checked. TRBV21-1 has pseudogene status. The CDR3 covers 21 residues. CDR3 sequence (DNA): TGTGCCAGCAGCGGAGAACCGGGACTAGCGGGAGGGCCCCCCTCCTACAATGAGCAGTTCTTC. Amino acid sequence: CASSGEPGLAGGPPSYNEQFF.

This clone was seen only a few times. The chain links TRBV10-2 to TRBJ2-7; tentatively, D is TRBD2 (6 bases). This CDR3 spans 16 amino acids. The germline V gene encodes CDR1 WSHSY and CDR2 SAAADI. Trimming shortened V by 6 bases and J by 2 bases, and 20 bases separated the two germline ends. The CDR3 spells CASRGGWGKGTYEQYF. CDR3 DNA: TGCGCCAGCAGGGGGGGATGGGGCAAGGGTACCTACGAGCAGTACTTC.

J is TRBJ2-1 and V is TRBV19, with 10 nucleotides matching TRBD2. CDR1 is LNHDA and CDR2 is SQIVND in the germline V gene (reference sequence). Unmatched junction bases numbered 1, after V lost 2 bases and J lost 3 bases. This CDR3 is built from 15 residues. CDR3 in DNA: TGTGCCAGTAGTATACTAGCGGGAGACTACAATGAGCAGTTCTTC. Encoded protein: CASSILAGDYNEQFF.

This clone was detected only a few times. Written as DNA, the CDR3 is TGCGCCAGCAGCTTATATGGGGGCACTGAAGCTTTCTTT. Amino acids: CASSLYGGTEAFF. The rearrangement links TRBV5-1 to TRBJ1-1; a weak D match, TRBD1 (5 bases). The CDR3 runs to 13 residues. Germline values: CDR1 SGHRS, CDR2 YFSETQ. Trimming took 2 bases from V and 4 from J, leaving 9 bases between them. Using reference TRBV5-1 and TRBJ1-1 for the parts outside the CDR3, the full variable domain is KAGVTQTPRYLIKTRGQQVTLSCSPISGHRSVSWYQQTPGQGLQFLFEYFSETQRNKGNFPGRFSGRQFSNSRSEMNVSTLELGDSALYLCASSLYGGTEAFFGQGTRLTVV.

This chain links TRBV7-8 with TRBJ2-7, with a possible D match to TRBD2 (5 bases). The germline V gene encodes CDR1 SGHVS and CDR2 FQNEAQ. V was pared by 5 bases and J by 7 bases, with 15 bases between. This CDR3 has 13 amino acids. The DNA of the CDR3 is TGTGCCAGCAGCGACGGGCCTTCGGGGGAGCAGTACTTC. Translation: CASSDGPSGEQYF.

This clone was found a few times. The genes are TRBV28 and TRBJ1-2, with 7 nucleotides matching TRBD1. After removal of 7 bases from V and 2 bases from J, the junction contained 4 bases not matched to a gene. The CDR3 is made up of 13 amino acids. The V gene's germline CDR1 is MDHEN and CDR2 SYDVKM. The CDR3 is CASTPTGNYGYTF. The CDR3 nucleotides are TGTGCCAGCACTCCGACAGGGAACTATGGCTACACCTTC.

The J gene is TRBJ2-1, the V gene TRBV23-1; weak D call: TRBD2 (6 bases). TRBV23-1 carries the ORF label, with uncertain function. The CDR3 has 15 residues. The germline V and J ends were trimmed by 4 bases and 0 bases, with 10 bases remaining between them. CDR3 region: CASSLAAGSYNEQFF. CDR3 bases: TGCGCCAGCAGTCTAGCGGCGGGCTCCTACAATGAGCAGTTCTTC.

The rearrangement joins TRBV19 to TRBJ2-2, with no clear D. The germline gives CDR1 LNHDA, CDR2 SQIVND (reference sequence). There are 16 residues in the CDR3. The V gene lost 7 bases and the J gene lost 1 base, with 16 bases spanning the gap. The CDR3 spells CASIDHLLMNTGELFF. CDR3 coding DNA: TGTGCCAGTATCGACCACCTCTTAATGAACACCGGGGAGCTGTTTTTT. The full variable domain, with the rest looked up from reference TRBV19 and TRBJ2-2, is DGGITQSPKYLFRKEGQNVTLSCEQNLNHDAMYWYRQDPGQGLRLIYYSQIVNDFQKGDIAEGYSVSREKKESFPLTVTSAQKNPTAFYLCASIDHLLMNTGELFFGEGSRLTVL.

The CDR3 DNA reads TGTGCCAGCAGCTTAGGCCTAACAGTGGTTAATTCACCCCTCCACTTT. Translating gives CASSLGLTVVNSPLHF. The chain carries TRBV13 and TRBJ1-6; D unresolved. With 0 bases removed from V and 6 bases from J, the gap between germline ends came to 12 bases. Looked up from germline, CDR1 is PRHDT and CDR2 is FYEKMQ (reference sequence). This CDR3 has 16 residues.

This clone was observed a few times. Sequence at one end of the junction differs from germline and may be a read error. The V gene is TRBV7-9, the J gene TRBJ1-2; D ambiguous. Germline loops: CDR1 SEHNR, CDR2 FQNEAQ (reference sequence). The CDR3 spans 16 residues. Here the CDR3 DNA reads TGCGCCAGCAGCCAAGATCCCGTCGAACTCGACTATGGCTACACCTTC. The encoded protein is CASSQDPVELDYGYTF.

The CDR3 DNA follows: TGTGCCAGCAGCTTAGGGGGGGCCGACGAGCAGTACTTC. This gives the protein CASSLGGADEQYF. V usage is TRBV7-9 and J usage is TRBJ2-7; the D gene could be TRBD1 or TRBD2 (6 bases each). Trimming removed 1 base at V and 5 bases at J, with 9 bases between. Per germline, CDR1 SEHNR and CDR2 FQNEAQ (reference sequence). The CDR3 is 13 residues long.

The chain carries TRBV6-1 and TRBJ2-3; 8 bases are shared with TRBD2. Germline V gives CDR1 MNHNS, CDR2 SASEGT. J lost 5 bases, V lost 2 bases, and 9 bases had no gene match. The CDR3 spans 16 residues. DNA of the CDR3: TGTGCCAGCAGTGAAAGTCCAGCGGGAGAGGGAGATACGCAGTATTTT. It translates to CASSESPAGEGDTQYF.

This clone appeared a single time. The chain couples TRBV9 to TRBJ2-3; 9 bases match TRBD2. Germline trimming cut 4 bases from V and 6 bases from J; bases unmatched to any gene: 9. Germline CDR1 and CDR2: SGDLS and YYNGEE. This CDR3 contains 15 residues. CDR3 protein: CASSSSRTSEDTQYF. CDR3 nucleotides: TGTGCCAGCAGCTCAAGCCGGACTAGCGAGGATACGCAGTATTTT.

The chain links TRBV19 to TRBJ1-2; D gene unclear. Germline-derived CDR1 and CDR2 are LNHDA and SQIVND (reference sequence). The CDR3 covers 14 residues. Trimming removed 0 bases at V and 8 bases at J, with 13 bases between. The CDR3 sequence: CASSIDSQLWGYTF. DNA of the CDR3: TGTGCCAGTAGTATAGATTCCCAACTATGGGGCTACACCTTC.

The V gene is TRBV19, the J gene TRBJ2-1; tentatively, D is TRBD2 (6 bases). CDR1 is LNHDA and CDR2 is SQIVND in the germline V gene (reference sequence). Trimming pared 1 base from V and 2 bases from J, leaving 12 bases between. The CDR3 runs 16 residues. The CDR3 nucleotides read TGTGCCAGTAGTATAGGATGGGGGGTCGCCTACAATGAGCAGTTCTTC. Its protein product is CASSIGWGVAYNEQFF.

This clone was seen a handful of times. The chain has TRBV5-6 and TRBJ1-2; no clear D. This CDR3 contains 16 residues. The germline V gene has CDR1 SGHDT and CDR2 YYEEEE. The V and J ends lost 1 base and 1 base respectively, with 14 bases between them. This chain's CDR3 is CASSLYPQDINYGYTF. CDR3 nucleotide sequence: TGTGCCAGCAGCTTGTACCCCCAGGATATTAACTATGGCTACACCTTC.

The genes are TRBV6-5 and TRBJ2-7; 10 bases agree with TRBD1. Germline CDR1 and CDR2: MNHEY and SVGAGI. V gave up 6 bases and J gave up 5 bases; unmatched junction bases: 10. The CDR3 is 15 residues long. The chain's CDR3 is CASSESGTGADEQYF. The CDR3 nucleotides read TGTGCCAGCAGCGAATCCGGGACAGGGGCCGACGAGCAGTACTTC.

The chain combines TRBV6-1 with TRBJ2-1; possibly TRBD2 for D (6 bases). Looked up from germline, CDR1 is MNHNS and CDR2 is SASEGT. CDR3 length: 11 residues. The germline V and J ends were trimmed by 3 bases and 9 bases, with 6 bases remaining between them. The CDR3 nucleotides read TGTGCCAGCAGTGAGGGGGGTGAGCAGTTCTTC. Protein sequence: CASSEGGEQFF.

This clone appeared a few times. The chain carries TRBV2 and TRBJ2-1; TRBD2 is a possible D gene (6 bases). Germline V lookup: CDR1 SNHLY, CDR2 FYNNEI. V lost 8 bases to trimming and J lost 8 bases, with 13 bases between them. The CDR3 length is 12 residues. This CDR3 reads CASGGLGDEQFF. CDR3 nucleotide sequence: TGTGCCAGCGGAGGGCTTGGGGATGAGCAGTTCTTC.

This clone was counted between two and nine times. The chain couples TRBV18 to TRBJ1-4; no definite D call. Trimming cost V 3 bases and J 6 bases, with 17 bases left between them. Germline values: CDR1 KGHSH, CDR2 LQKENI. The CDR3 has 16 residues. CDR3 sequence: CASSPRGLAEDEKLFF. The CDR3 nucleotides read TGTGCCAGCTCACCCCGTGGTCTGGCCGAGGATGAAAAACTGTTTTTT.

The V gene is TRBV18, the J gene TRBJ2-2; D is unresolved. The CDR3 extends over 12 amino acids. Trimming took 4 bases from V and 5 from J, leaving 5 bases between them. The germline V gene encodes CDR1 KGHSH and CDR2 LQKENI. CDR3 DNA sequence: TGTGCCAGCTCACGTGAAACCGGGGAGCTGTTTTTT. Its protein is CASSRETGELFF.

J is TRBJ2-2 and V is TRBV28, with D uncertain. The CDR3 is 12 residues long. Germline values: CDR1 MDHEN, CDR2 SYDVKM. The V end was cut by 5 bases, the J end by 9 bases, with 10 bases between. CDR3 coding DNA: TGTGCCAGCAGTCTGCCACAGTGGGAGCTGTTTTTT. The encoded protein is CASSLPQWELFF.

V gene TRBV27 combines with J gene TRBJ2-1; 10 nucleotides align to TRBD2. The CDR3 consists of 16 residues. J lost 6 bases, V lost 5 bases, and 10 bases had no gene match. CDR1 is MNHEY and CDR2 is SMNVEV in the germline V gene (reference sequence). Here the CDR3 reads CASSRAGGVLGNEQFF. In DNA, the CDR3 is TGTGCCAGCAGTAGAGCGGGAGGGGTATTGGGCAATGAGCAGTTCTTC.

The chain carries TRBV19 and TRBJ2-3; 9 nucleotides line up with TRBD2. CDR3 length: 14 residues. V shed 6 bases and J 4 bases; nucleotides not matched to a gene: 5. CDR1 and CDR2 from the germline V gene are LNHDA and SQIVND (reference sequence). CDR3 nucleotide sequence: TGTGCCAGTAGAAAAGCGGGGGGCCCAGATACGCAGTATTTT. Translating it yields CASRKAGGPDTQYF. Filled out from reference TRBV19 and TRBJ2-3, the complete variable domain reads DGGITQSPKYLFRKEGQNVTLSCEQNLNHDAMYWYRQDPGQGLRLIYYSQIVNDFQKGDIAEGYSVSREKKESFPLTVTSAQKNPTAFYLCASRKAGGPDTQYFGPGTRLTVL.

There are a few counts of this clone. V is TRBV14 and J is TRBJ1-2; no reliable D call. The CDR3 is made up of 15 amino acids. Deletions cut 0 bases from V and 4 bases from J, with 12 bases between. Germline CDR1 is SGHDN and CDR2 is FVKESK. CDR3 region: CASSQDHGSGYGYTF. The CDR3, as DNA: TGTGCCAGCAGCCAAGACCACGGGAGCGGCTATGGCTACACCTTC.

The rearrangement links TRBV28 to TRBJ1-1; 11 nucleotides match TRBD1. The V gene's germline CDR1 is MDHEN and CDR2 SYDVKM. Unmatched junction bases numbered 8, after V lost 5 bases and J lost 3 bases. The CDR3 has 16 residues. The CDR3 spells CASSPWTGGADTEAFF. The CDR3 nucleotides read TGTGCCAGCAGTCCCTGGACAGGGGGCGCGGACACTGAAGCTTTCTTT.

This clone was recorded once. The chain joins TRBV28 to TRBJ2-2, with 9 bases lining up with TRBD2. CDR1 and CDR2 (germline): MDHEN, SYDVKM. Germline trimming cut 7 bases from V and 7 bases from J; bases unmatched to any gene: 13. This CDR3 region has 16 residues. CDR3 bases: TGTGCCAGCAACTCAGGGTCGCGGGAGGGCGGCGGGGAGCTGTTTTTT. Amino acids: CASNSGSREGGGELFF.